What follows are 27 T cell receptor beta chains derived from one specimen sequenced in a study of a mutant IDH1 vaccine in newly diagnosed glioma. Sample time point: baseline, week 1 (first vaccination visit). Treatment indicated: pre-vaccination baseline after standard-of-care therapy. TCRdb's table, derived via immunoSEQ multiplex PCR, lists solely in-frame clones and lacks some. The data show 55,000 to 70,000 clones, around 79% seen once. Here the sequenced sample was PBMCs, taken from a glioma patient treated with radiotherapy, temozolomide or both. These receptors originate from a man aged 50-60 years with glioma.

The V and J genes are TRBV25-1 and TRBJ1-1, with D possibly being TRBD1 (5 bases). Germline-derived CDR1 and CDR2 are MGHDK and SYGVNS. This CDR3 spans 14 amino acids. V was shortened by 7 bases and J by 1 base, with 13 bases between the two germline ends. The CDR3 DNA reads TGTGCCAGCATGTTTAGGACAACGAACACTGAAGCTTTCTTT. It is translated as CASMFRTTNTEAFF.

The chain carries TRBV25-1 and TRBJ2-7; 7 nucleotides agree with TRBD1. Unmatched junction bases numbered 7, after V lost 3 bases and J lost 2 bases. Germline CDR1 MGHDK, CDR2 SYGVNS. The CDR3 has 15 residues. The CDR3 nucleotides are TGTGCCAGCAGTGAGCCCGGGACAGCAGCCTACGAGCAGTACTTC. Translated: CASSEPGTAAYEQYF.

Only one count was recorded for this clone. The V gene is TRBV30, the J gene TRBJ2-4; D is unresolved. Germline V gives CDR1 GTSNPN, CDR2 SVGIG (reference sequence). CDR3 length equals 15 residues. V lost 1 base and J 0 bases, leaving 10 bases between the germline ends. The CDR3 here is CAWSGPNLAKNIQYF. CDR3 coding DNA: TGTGCCTGGAGTGGACCGAACTTAGCCAAAAACATTCAGTACTTC.

V gene TRBV5-1 combines with J gene TRBJ2-1; TRBD2 matches at 9 bases. After removal of 0 bases from V and 6 bases from J, the junction contained 7 bases not matched to a gene. From germline, CDR1 is SGHRS and CDR2 YFSETQ. This CDR3 spans 16 amino acids. The CDR3 DNA reads TGCGCCAGCAGCTTGGAGCCAGCGGGGGGTAGCAATGAGCAGTTCTTC. Translating gives CASSLEPAGGSNEQFF.

The J gene is TRBJ2-7, the V gene TRBV7-8; 9 bases match TRBD1. Germline V CDR1 and CDR2: SGHVS, FQNEAQ. Losses at the gene ends were 5 bases for V and 2 bases for J; bases not matched to a gene: 7. CDR3 length: 15 residues. The CDR3 region is CASSPRDRAAYEQYF. CDR3 DNA sequence: TGTGCCAGCAGCCCCCGGGACAGGGCGGCCTACGAGCAGTACTTC. Full variable domain (outside the CDR3, taken from reference TRBV7-8 and TRBJ2-7): GAGVSQSPRYKVAKRGQDVALRCDPISGHVSLFWYQQALGQGPEFLTYFQNEAQLDKSGLPSDRFFAERPEGSVSTLKIQRTQQEDSAVYLCASSPRDRAAYEQYFGPGTRLTVT.

V and J are TRBV5-1 and TRBJ2-4, with unresolved D. Trimming cost V 3 bases and J 6 bases, with 16 bases left between them. Germline V gives CDR1 SGHRS, CDR2 YFSETQ. This CDR3 region has 15 residues. CDR3 protein: CASSSSGHPANIQYF. In DNA form, the CDR3 reads TGCGCCAGCAGCTCGAGTGGGCACCCAGCAAACATTCAGTACTTC.

V is TRBV19 and J is TRBJ1-5; D gene uncertain. V was clipped by 2 bases and J by 4 bases, with 6 bases between them. Germline V lookup: CDR1 LNHDA, CDR2 SQIVND (reference sequence). The CDR3 spans 13 residues. Here the CDR3 DNA reads TGTGCCAGTAGTATAAGAGAGAATCAGCCCCAGCATTTT. Amino acid sequence: CASSIRENQPQHF.

The chain has TRBV27 and TRBJ1-4; no definite D call. This CDR3 is 14 amino acids long. Trimming took 7 bases from V and 4 from J, leaving 13 bases between them. CDR1 is MNHEY, CDR2 SMNVEV, per germline (reference sequence). The CDR3 region has the DNA TGTGCCAGCACTTCGGTACAAAATAATGAAAAACTGTTTTTT. Encoded protein: CASTSVQNNEKLFF. Based on the CDR3 plus reference TRBV27 and TRBJ1-4, the full variable domain is EAQVTQNPRYLITVTGKKLTVTCSQNMNHEYMSWYRQDPGLGLRQIYYSMNVEVTDKGDVPEGYKVSRKEKRNFPLILESPSPNQTSLYFCASTSVQNNEKLFFGSGTQLSVL.

The chain is built from TRBV6-5 and TRBJ1-5; D is unresolved. The CDR3 is 12 residues long. The V end lost 4 bases, the J end lost 4 bases, and 5 bases lay between the germline ends. CDR1 is MNHEY and CDR2 is SVGAGI in the germline V gene. CDR3 region: CASSSGNQPQHF. In nucleotides, the CDR3 is TGTGCCAGCAGTTCCGGGAATCAGCCCCAGCATTTT.

J is TRBJ2-7 and V is TRBV5-1; 10 bases align to TRBD1. The J segment lost 5 bases and the V segment lost 1 base, leaving 3 bases of the junction unmatched. CDR3 size: 14 residues. CDR1 and CDR2 from the germline V gene are SGHRS and YFSETQ. CDR3 coding DNA: TGCGCCAGCAGCTTGTCGACAGGGGGCGACGAGCAGTACTTC. Residues: CASSLSTGGDEQYF.

Of note for this clone: A read error may account for a junction end that differs from germline. The chain couples TRBV11-2 to TRBJ2-7; 8 bases line up with TRBD1. Per the germline V gene, CDR1 is SGHAT and CDR2 is FQNNGV. The CDR3 extends over 15 amino acids. CDR3 sequence: CASSVDRGGSYEQYF. The CDR3 DNA follows: TGTGCCAGCAGCGTAGACAGGGGAGGCTCCTACGAGCAGTACTTC.

The chain joins TRBV7-9 to TRBJ1-1; D may be TRBD1 (6 bases). Trimming took 6 bases from V and 2 from J, leaving 13 bases between them. Germline CDR1 is SEHNR and CDR2 is FQNEAQ (reference sequence). There are 14 residues in the CDR3. The CDR3: CASRRGGPNTEAFF. In DNA form, the CDR3 reads TGTGCCAGCAGGCGGGGGGGGCCCAACACTGAAGCTTTCTTT.

This chain links TRBV6-1 with TRBJ1-2; TRBD1 agrees at 10 bases. V dropped 7 bases and J dropped 5; count of bases not matched to a gene: 4. The V gene's germline CDR1 is MNHNS and CDR2 SASEGT. The CDR3 consists of 13 residues. The CDR3 sequence: CASIRTGGYGYTF. CDR3 in DNA: TGTGCCAGCATCCGGACAGGGGGATATGGCTACACCTTC.

CDR3 amino acids: CASSYDSSYGYTF. The CDR3 DNA reads TGTGCCAGCAGTTATGACAGCTCCTATGGCTACACCTTC. The chain links TRBV6-5 to TRBJ1-2; weak D call: TRBD1 (5 bases). The germline V and J ends were trimmed by 3 bases and 4 bases, with 9 bases remaining between them. The V gene's germline CDR1 is MNHEY and CDR2 SVGAGI. The CDR3 contains 13 residues.

The chain joins TRBV2 to TRBJ2-2; tentatively, D is TRBD2 (5 bases). V lost 8 bases and J 2 bases, leaving 12 bases between the germline ends. The CDR3 spans 14 residues. Germline CDR1 SNHLY, CDR2 FYNNEI. The CDR3 sequence: CASSFGGNTGELFF. DNA for the CDR3: TGTGCCAGCTCGTTTGGAGGAAACACCGGGGAGCTGTTTTTT.

The chain couples TRBV4-1 to TRBJ1-1; 9 positions match TRBD1. CDR3 length equals 16 residues. Germline-derived CDR1 and CDR2 are MGHRA and YSYEKL. V was pared by 1 base and J by 2 bases, with 5 bases of the junction left unmatched. As DNA, the CDR3 is TGCGCCAGCAGCCAAGTCGGGGGACAGGGAAACACTGAAGCTTTCTTT. As protein: CASSQVGGQGNTEAFF.

V is TRBV19 and J is TRBJ1-1; TRBD1 matches at 7 bases. The CDR3 runs 15 residues. Germline V gene sequence: CDR1 LNHDA, CDR2 SQIVND (reference sequence). V lost 7 bases, J lost 4 bases, and 12 bases stayed unmatched. The CDR3 bases are TGTGCCAGTACCACAACAGGGGCAGGGACCACTGAAGCTTTCTTT. This translates into CASTTTGAGTTEAFF.

J is TRBJ2-7 and V is TRBV29-1; 9 bases align to TRBD1. The CDR3 length is 12 residues. Germline V gives CDR1 SQVTM, CDR2 ANQGSEA. Trimming took 6 bases from V and 6 from J; bases not matched to a gene: 6. The CDR3 DNA follows: TGCAGCGTGCGGACAGGGGTAGGCGAGCAGTACTTC. Protein: CSVRTGVGEQYF.

This clone has a single count. The chain uses TRBV5-6 and TRBJ2-7; 9 nucleotides match TRBD2. V shed 4 bases and J 0 bases; nucleotides not matched to a gene: 5. Looked up from germline, CDR1 is SGHDT and CDR2 is YYEEEE. This CDR3 has 15 amino acids. The CDR3 coding sequence is TGTGCCAGCAGCCCGGCGGGGGGGAGCTCCTACGAGCAGTACTTC. Protein: CASSPAGGSSYEQYF.

V usage is TRBV5-1 and J usage is TRBJ1-6; 11 bases align to TRBD1. The V gene end was trimmed by 4 bases and the J gene end by 8 bases; junction bases not matched to a gene: 5. Germline V gene data show CDR1 as SGHRS and CDR2 as YFSETQ. This CDR3 is 15 amino acids long. CDR3 residues: CASSPRTGGDSPLHF. Here the CDR3 DNA reads TGCGCCAGCAGCCCCCGGACAGGGGGCGATTCACCCCTCCACTTT.

This chain uses TRBV7-9 with TRBJ2-1; 10 nucleotides agree with TRBD2. The CDR3 is 13 amino acids. Germline V gives CDR1 SEHNR, CDR2 FQNEAQ (reference sequence). The CDR3 sequence: CAASGLASMGQFF. As DNA, the CDR3 is TGTGCAGCCTCGGGACTAGCGTCTATGGGGCAGTTCTTC.

The V gene is TRBV29-1, the J gene TRBJ2-3; D remains ambiguous. Looked up from germline, CDR1 is SQVTM and CDR2 is ANQGSEA. The CDR3 is made up of 13 amino acids. V was cut by 5 bases and J by 4 bases, with 13 bases left in between. CDR3 nucleotide sequence: TGCAGCGTTTTAATACCGGGTCCAGATACGCAGTATTTT. Its protein is CSVLIPGPDTQYF.

The V and J genes are TRBV19 and TRBJ2-7; 7 bases are a match to TRBD1. This CDR3 is built from 17 residues. The trim removed 5 bases at V and 2 bases at J, leaving 15 bases unmatched. The V gene's germline CDR1 is LNHDA and CDR2 SQIVND (reference sequence). CDR3 sequence: CASSPSGLGQSTYEQYF. CDR3 in DNA: TGTGCCAGTAGTCCGTCGGGGTTGGGACAGAGCACCTACGAGCAGTACTTC.

CDR3 loop: CASRFDWDTEAFF. CDR3 nucleotides: TGTGCCAGCAGGTTTGACTGGGACACTGAAGCTTTCTTT. The V and J genes are TRBV5-6 and TRBJ1-1; D gene uncertain. The germline CDR1 and CDR2 sequences are SGHDT and YYEEEE. This CDR3 is built from 13 residues. Trimming left V 5 bases short and J 3 bases short, with 11 bases between.

The rearrangement uses TRBV11-3 and TRBJ2-4, with D perhaps being TRBD1 or TRBD2 (5 bases each). Germline V gene data show CDR1 as SGHNT and CDR2 as YENEEA. V gave up 4 bases and J gave up 2 bases, with 18 bases separating them. This CDR3 region has 17 residues. The CDR3 nucleotides read TGTGCCAGCAGCTCCTCGTTCGGGACGGGTCCCAAAAACATTCAGTACTTC. This encodes CASSSSFGTGPKNIQYF.

The chain is built from TRBV14 and TRBJ1-3; D unclear. CDR3 size: 14 residues. Trimming pared 0 bases from V and 8 bases from J, leaving 11 bases between. CDR1 is SGHDN, CDR2 FVKESK, per germline. The CDR3 nucleotides are TGTGCCAGCAGCCAAGACCGAATATCATACACCATATATTTT. Translated, it gives CASSQDRISYTIYF.

The V call is TRBV5-4, the J call TRBJ2-3; D is perhaps TRBD1 (6 bases). V lost 4 bases and J lost 2, with 11 bases in between. The CDR3 consists of 14 residues. From germline, CDR1 is SGHNT and CDR2 YYREEE (reference sequence). CDR3 nucleotides: TGTGCCAGCAGCCAGGACAGTTCCACAGATACGCAGTATTTT. Amino acid sequence: CASSQDSSTDTQYF.